This record concerns one TCR beta chain sequence. This entry belongs to a study of CD8+ T cells in alopecia areata. Germline CDR1 SEHNR, CDR2 FQNEAQ (reference sequence). This CDR3 spans 14 amino acids. V was shortened by 5 bases and J by 5 bases, with 15 bases between the two germline ends. RNA, once extracted, was reverse transcribed into cDNA for use as the sequencing template. Assay used: immunoSEQ multiplex PCR; TCRdb lists only in-frame clones, some missing. In the table there are roughly 64,000 clones, 44% of which are singletons. Material for sequencing was NKG2D-low CD8+ T cells sorted from blood. The receptor comes from a human donor with alopecia areata. This rearrangement joins TRBV7-9 to TRBJ1-2; D may be TRBD1 (5 bases). The CDR3 DNA is TGTGCCAGCAGCCCCCCGGGGGAAGGGTATGGCTACACCTTC. The encoded protein is CASSPPGEGYGYTF.